This T cell receptor beta chain stems from a study of stem cell transplantation in POMP-related autoinflammatory disease (dated by TCRdb to the early 2020s). About the study as a whole: The study hypothesized that defective thymoproteasomes impair MHC class I-dependent CD8+ T-cell differentiation and positive selection, skewing the TRB repertoire. Before transplant, patients showed CD4+ naive T-cell skewing, low CD8+ T-cell proportions, and reduced T-cell cytokine secretion. The effect of POMP deficiency on T-cell receptor beta repertoire diversity and CDR3 characteristics was assessed using high-throughput TRB sequencing. After transplant, DNA chimerism analysis showed 100% donor engraftment of neutrophils and platelets through one year. General findings and caveats noted by the study authors: PRAID patients trended toward lower TRB diversity and higher clonality across all analyzed T-cell subsets. Statistical significance for the trend toward lower diversity and increased clonality in PRAID patients was reached only for regulatory T cells. The number of unique TRB V-J gene pairings was restricted in PRAID patients.

Interpreted using the paper, the time point label stands for: after hematopoietic stem cell transplant. PRAID was characterized by prominent immunodeficiency alongside autoinflammation. Before TRB sequencing, the T-cell subsets, namely conventional T cells, CD8+ T cells, regulatory T cells, and T follicular helper cells, were sorted. Notes on this clone: Which antigen it targets is not known. No much larger clone is present one base from it, and per-base qualities are unavailable.

Library preparation employed the immunoSEQ multiplex PCR assay. The study's own analysis went as follows. Repertoire diversity was quantified with Shannon entropy, accounting for clonal size distribution. Clonotype distribution inequality was measured with the Gini-Simpson index (Simpson_1-D). The source is immuneACCESS, and TCRdb retained only in-frame sequences with V and J called. Part of the clones is not carried over; for the studies checked, unresolved V genes explain less than half of this, and the remainder is unexplained. V, J and clone size were drawn from that table, and D and trimming were deduced from the DNA. Here the sample has under 9,500 clones; 80% to 90% occur a single time. 13% of the sample comes from the top ten. This material consisted of CD8+ T cells from PBMCs, taken after stem cell transplantation. The TCR sequence derives from a human patient with POMP-related autoinflammation and immune dysregulation (PRAID). The graft donor may be the source of some T cells after a transplant.

The CDR3 region reads CASRPYEQYF. The nucleotides read TGTGCCAGCAGGCCCTACGAGCAGTACTTC. The rearrangement joined TRBV9 to TRBJ2-7; confidence is insufficient to name the D gene. The germline V gene provides CDR1 SGDLS and CDR2 YYNGEE. Cut back by 5 bases and 2 bases, the V and J ends lie 2 bases apart. The CDR3 runs 10 amino acids, cysteine and phenylalanine included. CDR3 DNA is the only sequence kept; it has 30 bases, read in frame from the first base.